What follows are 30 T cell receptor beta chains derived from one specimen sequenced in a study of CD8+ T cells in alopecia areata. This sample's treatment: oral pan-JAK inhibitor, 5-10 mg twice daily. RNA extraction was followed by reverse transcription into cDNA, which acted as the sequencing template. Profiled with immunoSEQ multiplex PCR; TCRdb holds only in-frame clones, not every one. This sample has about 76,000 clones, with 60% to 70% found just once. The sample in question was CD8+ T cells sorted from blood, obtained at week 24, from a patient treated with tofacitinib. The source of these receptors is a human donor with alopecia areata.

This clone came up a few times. DNA for the CDR3: TGCGCCAGCAGCTCGTTTAGCGGGGGAAGCACAGATACGCAGTATTTT. The encoded protein is CASSSFSGGSTDTQYF. V usage is TRBV5-1 and J usage is TRBJ2-3; 9 nucleotides match TRBD2. Germline CDR1 is SGHRS and CDR2 is YFSETQ. CDR3 length equals 16 residues. J gave up 0 bases and V 3 bases, and 5 bases lay outside the gene matches.

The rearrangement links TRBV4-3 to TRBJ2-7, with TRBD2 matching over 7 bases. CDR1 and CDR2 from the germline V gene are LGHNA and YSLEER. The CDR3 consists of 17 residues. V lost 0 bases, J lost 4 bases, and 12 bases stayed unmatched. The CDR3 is CASSQDSSAGSRYEQYF. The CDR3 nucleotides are TGCGCCAGCAGCCAAGATTCTTCAGCGGGGTCCCGTTACGAGCAGTACTTC.

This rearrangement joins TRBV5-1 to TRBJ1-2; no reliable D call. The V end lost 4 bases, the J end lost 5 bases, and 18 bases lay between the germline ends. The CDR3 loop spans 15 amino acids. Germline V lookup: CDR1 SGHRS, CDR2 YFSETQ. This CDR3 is CASSLLKWAGYGYTF. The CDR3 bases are TGCGCCAGCAGCCTGCTTAAGTGGGCCGGATATGGCTACACCTTC.

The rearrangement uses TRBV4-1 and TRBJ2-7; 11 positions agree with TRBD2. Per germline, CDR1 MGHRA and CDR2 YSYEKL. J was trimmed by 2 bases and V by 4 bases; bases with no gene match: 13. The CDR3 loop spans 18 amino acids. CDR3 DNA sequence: TGCGCCAGCAGCCCAAAAGTTCGACTAGCGGGGACCACCTACGAGCAGTACTTC. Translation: CASSPKVRLAGTTYEQYF.

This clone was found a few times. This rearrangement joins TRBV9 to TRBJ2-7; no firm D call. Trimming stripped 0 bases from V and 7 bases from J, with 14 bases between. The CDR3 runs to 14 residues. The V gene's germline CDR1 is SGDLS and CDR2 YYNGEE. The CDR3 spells CASSVDSQEKEQYF. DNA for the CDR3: TGTGCCAGCAGCGTAGACTCCCAGGAGAAAGAGCAGTACTTC.

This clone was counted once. CDR3 amino acids: CASSGYTAGELFF. The CDR3 DNA follows: TGTGCCAGCAGCGGGTATACCGCCGGGGAGCTGTTTTTT. The chain links TRBV9 to TRBJ2-2, with D unresolved. V gave up 3 bases and J gave up 6 bases, with 9 bases separating them. This CDR3 region has 13 residues. Per germline, CDR1 SGDLS and CDR2 YYNGEE.

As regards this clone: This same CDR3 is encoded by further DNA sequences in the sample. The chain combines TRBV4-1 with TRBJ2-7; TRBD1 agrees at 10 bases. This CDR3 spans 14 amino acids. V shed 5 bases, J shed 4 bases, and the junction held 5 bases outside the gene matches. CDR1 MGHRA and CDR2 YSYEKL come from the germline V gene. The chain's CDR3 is CASSSRQGAYEQYF. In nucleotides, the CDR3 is TGCGCCAGCAGCTCGAGACAGGGGGCTTACGAGCAGTACTTC.

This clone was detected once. The DNA for the CDR3 is TGTGCCAGCAGCGTAGATAGAGTCGGGACGGACCTGCCACCACCGGAAGCTTTCTTT. Its translation is CASSVDRVGTDLPPPEAFF. The chain links TRBV9 to TRBJ1-1; D possibly corresponds to TRBD1 (5 bases). CDR1 and CDR2 (germline): SGDLS, YYNGEE. The CDR3 runs 19 residues. V shed 0 bases and J shed 8 bases, with 29 bases lying between them.

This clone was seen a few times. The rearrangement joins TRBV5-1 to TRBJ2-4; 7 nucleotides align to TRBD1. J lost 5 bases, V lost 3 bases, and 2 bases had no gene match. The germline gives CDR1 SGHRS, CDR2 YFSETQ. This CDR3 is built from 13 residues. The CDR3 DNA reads TGCGCCAGCAGCTCGGGGACAGAAAACATTCAGTACTTC. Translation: CASSSGTENIQYF.

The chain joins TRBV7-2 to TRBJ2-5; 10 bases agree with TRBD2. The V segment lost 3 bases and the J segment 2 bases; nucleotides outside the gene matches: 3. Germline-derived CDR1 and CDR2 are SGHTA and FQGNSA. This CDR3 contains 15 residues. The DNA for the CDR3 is TGTGCCAGCAGCTTCTCTAGCGGGGGTCAAGAGACCCAGTACTTC. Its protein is CASSFSSGGQETQYF.

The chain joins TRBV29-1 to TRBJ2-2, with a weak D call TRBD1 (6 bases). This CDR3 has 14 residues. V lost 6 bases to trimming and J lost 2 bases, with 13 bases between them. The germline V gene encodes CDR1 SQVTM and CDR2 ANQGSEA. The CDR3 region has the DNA TGCAGCGTAAGGGACACTAGTAACACCGGGGAGCTGTTTTTT. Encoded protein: CSVRDTSNTGELFF.

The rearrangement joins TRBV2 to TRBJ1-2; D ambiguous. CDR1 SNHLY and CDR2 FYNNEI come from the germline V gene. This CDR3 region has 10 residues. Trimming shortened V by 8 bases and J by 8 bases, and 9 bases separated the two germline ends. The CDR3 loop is CASRGWGYTF. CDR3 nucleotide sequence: TGTGCCAGCCGGGGTTGGGGCTACACCTTC.

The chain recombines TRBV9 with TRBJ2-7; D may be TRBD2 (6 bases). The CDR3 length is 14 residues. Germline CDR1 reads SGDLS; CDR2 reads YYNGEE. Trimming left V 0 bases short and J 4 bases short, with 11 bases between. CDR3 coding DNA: TGTGCCAGCAGCGTAGGGCTGGGAGGATACGAGCAGTACTTC. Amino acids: CASSVGLGGYEQYF.

The CDR3 bases are TGTGCCAGCAGCCCCGACTTGAGCTCCTACAATGAGCAGTTCTTC. It specifies CASSPDLSSYNEQFF. This chain connects TRBV7-3 to TRBJ2-1; D is unresolved. Germline CDR1 is SGHTA and CDR2 is FQGTGA. The CDR3 has 15 amino acids. V was shortened by 5 bases and J by 0 bases, with 11 bases between the two germline ends.

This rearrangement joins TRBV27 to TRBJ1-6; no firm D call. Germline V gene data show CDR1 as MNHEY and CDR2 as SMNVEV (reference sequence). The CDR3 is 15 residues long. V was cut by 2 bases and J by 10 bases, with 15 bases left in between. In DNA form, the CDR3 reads TGTGCCAGCAGTTTACCCGGCAGGCTAGGATCACCCCTCCACTTT. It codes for CASSLPGRLGSPLHF.

The CDR3 sequence is CASSPGQGASYEQYF. The CDR3, as DNA: TGTGCCAGCAGCCCTGGCCAGGGGGCATCCTACGAGCAGTACTTC. The V and J genes are TRBV5-4 and TRBJ2-7, with 8 bases fitting TRBD1. Trimming cost V 4 bases and J 1 base; bases outside gene matches: 7. Germline V gives CDR1 SGHNT, CDR2 YYREEE (reference sequence). This CDR3 has 15 amino acids.

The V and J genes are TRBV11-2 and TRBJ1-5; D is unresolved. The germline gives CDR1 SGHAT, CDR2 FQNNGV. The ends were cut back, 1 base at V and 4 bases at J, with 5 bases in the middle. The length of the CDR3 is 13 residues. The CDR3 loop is CASSLGPNQPQHF. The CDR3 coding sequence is TGTGCCAGCAGCTTAGGACCGAATCAGCCCCAGCATTTT.

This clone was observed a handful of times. CDR3 residues: CASSSLIITGNTEAFF. The CDR3 DNA follows: TGTGCCAGCAGCTCCCTGATTATAACCGGGAACACTGAAGCTTTCTTT. This sequence joins TRBV7-9 and TRBJ1-1; D ambiguous. This CDR3 has 16 residues. Trimming cost V 4 bases and J 1 base, with 16 bases left between them. CDR1 is SEHNR and CDR2 is FQNEAQ in the germline V gene (reference sequence).

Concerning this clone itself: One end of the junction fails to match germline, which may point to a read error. The CDR3 is CASSELRQGSHEQYF. In nucleotides, the CDR3 is TGTGCCAGCAGTGAATTGCGACAGGGCTCCCACGAGCAGTACTTC. The chain combines TRBV25-1 with TRBJ2-7, with 7 bases aligning to TRBD1. CDR1 and CDR2 from the germline V gene are MGHDK and SYGVNS. The CDR3 contains 15 residues.

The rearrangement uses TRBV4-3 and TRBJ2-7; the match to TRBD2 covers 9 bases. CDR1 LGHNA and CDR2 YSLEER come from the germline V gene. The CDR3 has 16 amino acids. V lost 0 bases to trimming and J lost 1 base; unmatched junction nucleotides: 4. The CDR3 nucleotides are TGCGCCAGCAGCCAAGAGCTTAGCGGGGGTTCCTACGAGCAGTACTTC. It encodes CASSQELSGGSYEQYF.

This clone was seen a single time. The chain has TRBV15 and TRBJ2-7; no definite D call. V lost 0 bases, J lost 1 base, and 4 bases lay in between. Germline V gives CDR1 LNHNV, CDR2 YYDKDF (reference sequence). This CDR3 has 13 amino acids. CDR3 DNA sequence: TGTGCCACCAGCAGAGATATTTCCTACGAGCAGTACTTC. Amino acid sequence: CATSRDISYEQYF.

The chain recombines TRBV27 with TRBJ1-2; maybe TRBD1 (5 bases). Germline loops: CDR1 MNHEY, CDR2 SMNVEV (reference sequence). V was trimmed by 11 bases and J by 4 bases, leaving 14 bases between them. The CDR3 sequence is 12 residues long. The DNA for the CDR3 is TGTGCCGCAAGGGGCGGCGGCTATGGCTACACCTTC. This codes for CAARGGGYGYTF.

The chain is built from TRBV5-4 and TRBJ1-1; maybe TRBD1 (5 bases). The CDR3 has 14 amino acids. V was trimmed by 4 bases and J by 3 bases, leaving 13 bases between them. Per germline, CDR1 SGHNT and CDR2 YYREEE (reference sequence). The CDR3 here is CASSQGYADTEAFF. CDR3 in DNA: TGTGCCAGCAGCCAGGGATACGCGGACACTGAAGCTTTCTTT.

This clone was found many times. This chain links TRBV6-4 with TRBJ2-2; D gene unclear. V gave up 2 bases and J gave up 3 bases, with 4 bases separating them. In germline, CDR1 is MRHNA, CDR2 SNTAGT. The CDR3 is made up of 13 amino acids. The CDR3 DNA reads TGTGCCAGCAGTGACAGGGACACCGGGGAGCTGTTTTTT. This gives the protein CASSDRDTGELFF.

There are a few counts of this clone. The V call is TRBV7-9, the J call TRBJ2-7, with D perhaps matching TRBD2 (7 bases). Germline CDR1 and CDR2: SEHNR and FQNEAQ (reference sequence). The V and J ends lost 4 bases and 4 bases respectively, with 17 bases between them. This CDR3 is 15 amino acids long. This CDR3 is CASSSGASGHYEQYF. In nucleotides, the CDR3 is TGTGCCAGCAGCTCAGGGGCTAGCGGACATTACGAGCAGTACTTC.

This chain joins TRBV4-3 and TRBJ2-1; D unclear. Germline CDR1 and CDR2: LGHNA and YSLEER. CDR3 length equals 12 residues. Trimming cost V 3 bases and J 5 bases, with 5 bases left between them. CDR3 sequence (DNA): TGCGCCAGCAGCCACAGCGACAATGAGCAGTTCTTC. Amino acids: CASSHSDNEQFF.

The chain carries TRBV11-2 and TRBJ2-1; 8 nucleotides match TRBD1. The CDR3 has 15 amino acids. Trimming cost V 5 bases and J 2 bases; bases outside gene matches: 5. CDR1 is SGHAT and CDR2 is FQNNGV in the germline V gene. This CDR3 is CASSSRDRTYNEQFF. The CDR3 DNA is TGTGCCAGCAGCAGCCGGGACAGGACCTACAATGAGCAGTTCTTC.

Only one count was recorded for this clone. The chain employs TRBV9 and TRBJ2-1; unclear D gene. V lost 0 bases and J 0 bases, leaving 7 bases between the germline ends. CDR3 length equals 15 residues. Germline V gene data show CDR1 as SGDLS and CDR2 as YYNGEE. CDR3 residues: CASSVGPNSYNEQFF. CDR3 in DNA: TGTGCCAGCAGCGTAGGCCCTAACTCCTACAATGAGCAGTTCTTC.

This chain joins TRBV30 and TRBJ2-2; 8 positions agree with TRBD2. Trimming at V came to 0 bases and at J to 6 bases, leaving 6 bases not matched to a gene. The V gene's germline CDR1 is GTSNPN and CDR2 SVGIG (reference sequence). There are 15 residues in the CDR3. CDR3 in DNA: TGTGCCTGGAGTGTACTGGCTAGCGGGTCCGGGGAGCTGTTTTTT. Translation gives CAWSVLASGSGELFF.

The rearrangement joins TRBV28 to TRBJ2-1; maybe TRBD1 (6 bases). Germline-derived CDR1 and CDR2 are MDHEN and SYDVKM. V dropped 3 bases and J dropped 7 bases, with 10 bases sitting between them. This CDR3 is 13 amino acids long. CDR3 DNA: TGTGCCAGCAGTTTCCCTCAGGGGAATGAGCAGTTCTTC. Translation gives CASSFPQGNEQFF.